The clone carrying this T cell receptor (beta chain) was counted between two and nine times. The antigen is undetermined. In TCRdb, the 5' RACE reads were re-called with MiXCR into one record per CDR3 protein. Of roughly 580,000 distinct CDR3 sequences listed, roughly 18% were seen once; the top ten hold around 12%. With V trimmed by 4 bases and J by 4 bases, 8 bases remained unmatched. Germline assignment: CDR1 SGHTA and CDR2 FQGNSA. The CDR3 is 15 amino acids. The entry originates in a study of T-cell memory formation after mild COVID-19. Overall study findings and caveats: The finding that pre-infection memory included some responding clones suggested that cross-reactive memory joined.

The rearrangement uses TRBV7-2 and TRBJ1-2; 8 positions match TRBD1. This receptor was obtained from an adult woman who had mild COVID-19 (a few samples of this study predate the infection). Cell type and time point are not known. The sequenced sample consisted of PBMCs or a T cell subset sorted from them (not recorded which). The CDR3 is CASSSGAGGLYGYTF. The CDR3 nucleotides are TGTGCCAGCAGCTCAGGGGCAGGGGGCCTCTATGGCTACACCTTC.